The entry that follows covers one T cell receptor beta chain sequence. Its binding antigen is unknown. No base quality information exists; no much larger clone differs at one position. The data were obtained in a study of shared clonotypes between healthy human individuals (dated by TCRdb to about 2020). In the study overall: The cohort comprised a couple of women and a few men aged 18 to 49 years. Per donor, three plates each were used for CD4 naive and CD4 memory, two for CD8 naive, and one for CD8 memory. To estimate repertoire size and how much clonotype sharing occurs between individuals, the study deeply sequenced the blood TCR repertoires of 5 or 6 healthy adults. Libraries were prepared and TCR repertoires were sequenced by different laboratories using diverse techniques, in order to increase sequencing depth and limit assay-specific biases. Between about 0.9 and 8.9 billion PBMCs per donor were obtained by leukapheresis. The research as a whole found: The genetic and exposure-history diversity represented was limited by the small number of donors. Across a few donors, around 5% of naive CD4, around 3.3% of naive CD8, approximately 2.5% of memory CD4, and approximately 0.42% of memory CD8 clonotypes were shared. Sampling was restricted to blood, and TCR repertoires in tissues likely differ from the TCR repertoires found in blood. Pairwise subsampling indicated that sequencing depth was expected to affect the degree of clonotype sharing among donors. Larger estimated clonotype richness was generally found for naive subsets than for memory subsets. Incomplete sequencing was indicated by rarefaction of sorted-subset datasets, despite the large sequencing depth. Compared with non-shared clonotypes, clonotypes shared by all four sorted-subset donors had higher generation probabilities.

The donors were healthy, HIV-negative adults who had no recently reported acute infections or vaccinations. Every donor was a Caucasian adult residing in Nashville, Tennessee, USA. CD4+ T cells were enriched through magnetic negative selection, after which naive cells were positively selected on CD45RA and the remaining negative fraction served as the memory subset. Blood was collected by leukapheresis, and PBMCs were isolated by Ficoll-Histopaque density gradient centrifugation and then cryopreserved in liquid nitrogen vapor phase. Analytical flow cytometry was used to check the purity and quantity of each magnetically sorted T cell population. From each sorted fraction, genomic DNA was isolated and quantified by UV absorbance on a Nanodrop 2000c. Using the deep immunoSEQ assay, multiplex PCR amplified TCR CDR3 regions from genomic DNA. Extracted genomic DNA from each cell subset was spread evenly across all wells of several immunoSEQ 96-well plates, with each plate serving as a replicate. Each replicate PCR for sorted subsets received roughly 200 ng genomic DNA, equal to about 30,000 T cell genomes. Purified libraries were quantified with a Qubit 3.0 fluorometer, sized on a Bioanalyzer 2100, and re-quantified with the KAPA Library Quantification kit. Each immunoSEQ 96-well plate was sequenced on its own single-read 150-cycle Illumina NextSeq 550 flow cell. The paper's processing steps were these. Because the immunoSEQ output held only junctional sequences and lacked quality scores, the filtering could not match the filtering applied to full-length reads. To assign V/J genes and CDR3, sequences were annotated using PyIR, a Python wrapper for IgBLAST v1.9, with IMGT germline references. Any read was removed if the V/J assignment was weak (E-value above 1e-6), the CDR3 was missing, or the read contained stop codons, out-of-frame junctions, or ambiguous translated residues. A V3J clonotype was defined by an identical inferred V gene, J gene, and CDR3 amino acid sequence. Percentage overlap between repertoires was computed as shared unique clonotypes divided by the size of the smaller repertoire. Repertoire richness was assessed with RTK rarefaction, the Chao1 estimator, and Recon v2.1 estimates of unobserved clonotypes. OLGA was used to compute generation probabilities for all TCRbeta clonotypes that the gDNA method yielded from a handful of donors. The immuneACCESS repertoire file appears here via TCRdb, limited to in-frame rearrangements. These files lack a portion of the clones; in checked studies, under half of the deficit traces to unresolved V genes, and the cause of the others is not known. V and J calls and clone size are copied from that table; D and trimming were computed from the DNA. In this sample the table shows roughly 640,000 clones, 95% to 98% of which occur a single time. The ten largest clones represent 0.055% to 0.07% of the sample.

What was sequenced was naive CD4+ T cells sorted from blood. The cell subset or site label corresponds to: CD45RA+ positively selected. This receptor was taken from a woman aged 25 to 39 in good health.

The DNA is as follows: TGTGCCAGCAGTGAAGTGGGGGGGAGCTTTTCTGGCTACACCTTC. Translated, this gives CASSEVGGSFSGYTF. The chain is encoded by TRBV6-1 joined to TRBJ1-2; TRBD1 might be the D gene, on 5 matching bases. The germline V gene supplies CDR1 MNHNS and CDR2 SASEGT. Inclusive of the bounding cysteine and phenylalanine, the CDR3 is 15 residues long. The CDR3 DNA has 45 bases and is translated from base 1. V is pared back by 1 base and J by 7 bases, with 16 bases lying between the germline termini.